The 8 T cell receptor beta chains given below trace back to one sample, sequenced in a study of shared clonotypes between healthy human individuals. Naivety among CD8 cells was defined by CD45RO negativity and positive CCR7 selection, thereby excluding terminally differentiated effector memory CD45RA+ cells. Here immunoSEQ multiplex PCR was the method, and the copy in TCRdb shows in-frame clones only, minus some. Found here are over 750,000 clones, approximately 97% of them singletons; the top ten hold less than 0.25%. Sequenced input: naive CD8+ T cells sorted from blood. These receptors originate from a man aged 25-40 years in good health.

The chain links TRBV9 to TRBJ2-5; 8 nucleotides line up with TRBD2. Trimming cost V 0 bases and J 5 bases; bases outside gene matches: 6. The CDR3 contains 15 residues. Germline V gene sequence: CDR1 SGDLS, CDR2 YYNGEE. DNA for the CDR3: TGTGCCAGCAGCGTAGCTTGGGGACTAGTGGAGACCCAGTACTTC. Translation gives CASSVAWGLVETQYF.

The DNA for the CDR3 is TGTGCCAGCAGCTTAGAGGTTAGCGGAGGCACAGATACGCAGTATTTT. Its protein product is CASSLEVSGGTDTQYF. The V gene is TRBV11-2, the J gene TRBJ2-3, with D possibly being TRBD2 (6 bases). Germline loops: CDR1 SGHAT, CDR2 FQNNGV. V lost 0 bases, J lost 1 base, and 11 bases lay in between. The CDR3 runs to 16 residues. Using reference TRBV11-2 and TRBJ2-3 for the parts outside the CDR3, the full variable domain is EAGVAQSPRYKIIEKRQSVAFWCNPISGHATLYWYQQILGQGPKLLIQFQNNGVVDDSQLPKDRFSAERLKGVDSTLKIQPAKLEDSAVYLCASSLEVSGGTDTQYFGPGTRLTVL.

The chain uses TRBV4-1 and TRBJ1-2; D is undetermined. The CDR3 totals 13 residues. Germline V gene data show CDR1 as MGHRA and CDR2 as YSYEKL. The V gene lost 0 bases and the J gene lost 7 bases, with 9 bases spanning the gap. Here the CDR3 reads CASSQDYRGGYTF. CDR3 coding DNA: TGCGCCAGCAGCCAAGATTATCGAGGTGGCTACACCTTC.

The rearrangement links TRBV5-1 to TRBJ2-7; D gene ambiguous. Germline assignment: CDR1 SGHRS and CDR2 YFSETQ. CDR3 length: 14 amino acids. Between the trimmed V and J ends, which lost 2 bases and 2 bases, there was a span of 11 bases. The CDR3 DNA sequence: TGCGCCAGCAGCTTCCGGGTTAATGCCTACGAGCAGTACTTC. This gives the protein CASSFRVNAYEQYF.

The chain recombines TRBV21-1 with TRBJ1-2. TRBV21-1 is designated a pseudogene. The CDR3 is 19 residues long. The CDR3 sequence: CASSTPRGRRGDFDYGYTF. In DNA, the CDR3 is TGTGCCAGCAGCACCCCGAGGGGTCGCCGGGGGGATTTCGACTATGGCTACACCTTC.

This rearrangement joins TRBV30 to TRBJ2-7, with 12 nucleotides matching TRBD2. Germline V CDR1 and CDR2: GTSNPN, SVGIG (reference sequence). The CDR3 has 15 residues. Trimming at V came to 2 bases and at J to 7 bases, leaving 9 bases not matched to a gene. In DNA, the CDR3 is TGTGCCTGGAGTCCCGCGACTAGCGGGAGTGAGGAGCAGTACTTC. Protein sequence: CAWSPATSGSEEQYF.

This clone was seen once. The chain uses TRBV4-1 and TRBJ2-2, with a tentative D call TRBD2 (5 bases). The V end was cut by 7 bases, the J end by 6 bases, with 12 bases between. Germline V gene data show CDR1 as MGHRA and CDR2 as YSYEKL. The CDR3 is made up of 13 amino acids. The CDR3 bases are TGCGCCAGCACGGGAAAAGGATCCGGGGAGCTGTTTTTT. Translating gives CASTGKGSGELFF.

The chain recombines TRBV7-9 with TRBJ1-1; no firm D call. Trimming took off 5 bases at V and 1 base at J, with 11 bases between the two ends. CDR1 is SEHNR and CDR2 is FQNEAQ in the germline V gene (reference sequence). The CDR3 spans 14 residues. The DNA for the CDR3 is TGTGCCAGCAGCCCAGGACGGACGAACACTGAAGCTTTCTTT. Protein sequence: CASSPGRTNTEAFF.